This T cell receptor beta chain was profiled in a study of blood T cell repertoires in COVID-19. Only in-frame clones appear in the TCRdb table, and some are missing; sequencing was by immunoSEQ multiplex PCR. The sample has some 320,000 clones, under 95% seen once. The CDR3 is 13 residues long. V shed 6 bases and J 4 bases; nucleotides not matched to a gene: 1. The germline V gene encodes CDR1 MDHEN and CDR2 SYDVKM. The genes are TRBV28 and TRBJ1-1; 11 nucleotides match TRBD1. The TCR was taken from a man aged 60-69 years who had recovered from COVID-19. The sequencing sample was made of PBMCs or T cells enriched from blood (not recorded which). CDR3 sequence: CASRGQGGTEAFF. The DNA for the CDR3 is TGTGCCAGCAGGGGACAGGGGGGCACTGAAGCTTTCTTT.